The clone carrying this T cell receptor (beta chain) has ten or more counts. TCRdb re-analysed the 5' RACE reads in MiXCR, keeping a single row per CDR3 protein. The sample includes roughly 27,000 distinct CDR3 sequences, more than 5% of them seen just once. This sample was taken from a study of T cells after yellow fever vaccination. Across the study: Fractions of low cell number were prepared using SMART-Seq v4 Ultra Low Input.

After removal of 3 bases from V and 2 bases from J, the junction contained 1 base not matched to a gene. Germline CDR1 is SGHDT and CDR2 is YYEEEE. The CDR3 runs to 14 residues. The sequence came from a man aged 30-40 years who received the YFV17D yellow fever vaccine. The V and J genes are TRBV5-6 and TRBJ2-3, with 9 bases matching TRBD2. The sequenced sample was CD8+ T cells sorted from PBMCs, obtained 10 days after the yellow fever booster vaccination. CDR3 loop: CASSSSGNTDTQYF. The CDR3 DNA is TGTGCCAGCAGCTCTAGCGGGAACACAGATACGCAGTATTTT.